This T cell receptor (beta chain) appears in the sequencing data of a study of lymphopenia after photon versus proton radiotherapy. Trimming removed 2 bases at V and 0 bases at J, with 5 bases between. This CDR3 has 13 residues. Per germline, CDR1 SGDLS and CDR2 YYNGEE. General study results and limits: Authors raise, but do not show, better survival with proton therapy.

Clones were read by immunoSEQ multiplex PCR, and TCRdb kept only the in-frame ones, dropping some. The repertoire has 70,000 or so clones, less than 95% of them found once; the top ten carry 2% to 2.5%. The count of this clone is one. Its specificity is not known. The same CDR3 can be traced to other DNA sequences in this sample. V gene TRBV9 combines with J gene TRBJ1-1; D remains ambiguous. The sequence was obtained from a woman between 40 and 55 years old with cholangiocarcinoma. The sequencing here drew on peripheral blood, taken from a patient treated with photon-based radiotherapy. CDR3 in DNA: TGTGCCAGCAGCGTGGCCTTGAACACTGAAGCTTTCTTT. Translated, it gives CASSVALNTEAFF.